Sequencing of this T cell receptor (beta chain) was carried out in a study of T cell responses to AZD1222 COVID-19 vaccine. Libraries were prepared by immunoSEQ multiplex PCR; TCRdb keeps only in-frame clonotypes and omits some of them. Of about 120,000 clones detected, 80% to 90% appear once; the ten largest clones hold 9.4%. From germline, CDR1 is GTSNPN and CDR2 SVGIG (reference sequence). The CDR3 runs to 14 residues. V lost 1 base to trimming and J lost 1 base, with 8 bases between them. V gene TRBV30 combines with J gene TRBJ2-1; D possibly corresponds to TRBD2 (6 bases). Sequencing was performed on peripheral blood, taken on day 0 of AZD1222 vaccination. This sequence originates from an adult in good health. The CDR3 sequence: CAWSALASYNEQFF. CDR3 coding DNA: TGTGCCTGGAGTGCACTAGCTTCCTACAATGAGCAGTTCTTC.